The sequence of this T cell receptor (beta chain) was determined in a study of cytomegalovirus exposure and HLA in healthy donors. It was with 60 Vbeta and 13 Jbeta primers that the PCR ran. Clones were sequenced by immunoSEQ multiplex PCR, and TCRdb holds only the in-frame ones, with some missing. This sample yields fewer than 120,000 clones, of which around 80% are seen a single time; around 3.2% belongs to the top ten. Turning to this clone: Its antigen remains unidentified.

Looked up from germline, CDR1 is SGHNT and CDR2 is YYREEE (reference sequence). V was trimmed by 6 bases and J by 2 bases, leaving 11 bases between them. The CDR3 extends over 13 amino acids. Study results and caveats: Earlier analysis found most TCR beta V segments productive about 87% or about 30% of the time. Clonal expansion, a later analysis showed, was greater in HLA-associated TCR beta chains than in equally common others.

Whereas donors were nominally healthy upon sampling, unrecorded immune exposures were probable. The genes are TRBV5-4 and TRBJ2-5; D is perhaps TRBD2 (5 bases). This receptor was identified in a woman between 55 and 75 years old in good health and CMV-seropositive. Sequenced input: PBMCs. This chain's CDR3 is CASTTGGQETQYF. CDR3 nucleotides: TGTGCCAGCACAACGGGCGGGCAAGAGACCCAGTACTTC.